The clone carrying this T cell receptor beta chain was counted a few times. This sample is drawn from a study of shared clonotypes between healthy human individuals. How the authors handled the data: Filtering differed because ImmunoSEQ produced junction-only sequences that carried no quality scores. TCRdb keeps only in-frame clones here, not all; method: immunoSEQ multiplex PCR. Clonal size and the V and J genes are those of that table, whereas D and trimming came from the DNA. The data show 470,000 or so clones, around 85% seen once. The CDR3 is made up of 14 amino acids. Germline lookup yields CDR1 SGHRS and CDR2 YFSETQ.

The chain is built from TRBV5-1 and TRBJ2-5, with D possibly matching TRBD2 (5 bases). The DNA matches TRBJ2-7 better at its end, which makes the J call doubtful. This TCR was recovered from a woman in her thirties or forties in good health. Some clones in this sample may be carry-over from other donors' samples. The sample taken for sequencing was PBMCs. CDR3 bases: TGCGCCAGCAGCTTCGGGGTACAGTCCTACGAGCAGTACTTC. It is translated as CASSFGVQSYEQYF.